Below, 24 T cell receptor beta chains from the same sample are listed, as sequenced in a study of blood T cell repertoires in COVID-19. TCRdb's table, derived via immunoSEQ multiplex PCR, lists solely in-frame clones and lacks some. The table records roughly 100,000 clones, about 90% of them present only once. Sequencing was carried out using peripheral blood. These receptors came from a woman in her sixties with acute or convalescent COVID-19.

The chain uses TRBV14 and TRBJ1-6; D ambiguous. Germline CDR1 is SGHDN and CDR2 is FVKESK. The V end was cut by 1 base, the J end by 2 bases, with 6 bases between. The CDR3 totals 15 residues. The CDR3 region has the DNA TGTGCCAGCAGCCAAGTTTCCGCCTATAATTCACCCCTCCACTTT. This gives the protein CASSQVSAYNSPLHF.

CDR3 sequence reads: CAWSVPQGNTIYF. CDR3 in DNA: TGTGCCTGGAGTGTTCCCCAGGGAAACACCATATATTTT. The chain is built from TRBV30 and TRBJ1-3; D is ambiguous. The germline CDR1 and CDR2 sequences are GTSNPN and SVGIG (reference sequence). This CDR3 comprises 13 residues. V was trimmed by 0 bases and J by 4 bases, leaving 7 bases between them. The full variable domain, its missing parts supplied by reference TRBV30 and TRBJ1-3, is SQTIHQWPATLVQPVGSPLSLECTVEGTSNPNLYWYRQAAGRGLQLLFYSVGIGQISSEVPQNLSASRPQDRQFILSSKKLLLSDSGFYLCAWSVPQGNTIYFGEGSWLTVV.

This sequence joins TRBV7-2 and TRBJ1-5; 8 nucleotides line up with TRBD1. Germline trimming cut 4 bases from V and 5 bases from J; bases unmatched to any gene: 7. The length of the CDR3 is 15 residues. CDR1 SGHTA and CDR2 FQGNSA come from the germline V gene. The CDR3 sequence is CASSSRQGPHQPQHF. CDR3 bases: TGTGCCAGCAGCTCACGACAGGGGCCACATCAGCCCCAGCATTTT. Filled out from reference TRBV7-2 and TRBJ1-5, the complete variable domain reads GAGVSQSPSNKVTEKGKDVELRCDPISGHTALYWYRQSLGQGLEFLIYFQGNSAPDKSGLPSDRFSAERTGGSVSTLTIQRTQQEDSAVYLCASSSRQGPHQPQHFGDGTRLSIL.

This clone appeared once. The V call is TRBV5-4, the J call TRBJ2-1, with 7 bases aligning to TRBD1. Unmatched junction bases numbered 6, after V lost 2 bases and J lost 10 bases. Germline-derived CDR1 and CDR2 are SGHNT and YYREEE (reference sequence). The CDR3 is 13 residues long. The CDR3 nucleotides read TGTGCCAGCAGCTTAGACAGGGTCGGGGAGCAGTTCTTC. Translating gives CASSLDRVGEQFF.

J is TRBJ1-4 and V is TRBV6-5; D unclear. The CDR3 extends over 14 amino acids. The V gene's germline CDR1 is MNHEY and CDR2 SVGAGI. Trimming cost V 6 bases and J 6 bases, with 14 bases left between them. The CDR3 sequence: CASSPTGLDEKLFF. CDR3 bases: TGTGCCAGCAGCCCGACGGGGTTGGATGAAAAACTGTTTTTT.

The V gene is TRBV24-1, the J gene TRBJ2-1; the D is unclear. V shed 1 base and J shed 7 bases, with 10 bases lying between them. The germline gives CDR1 KGHDR, CDR2 SFDVKD. The CDR3 loop spans 14 amino acids. CDR3 region: CATSDFSSRNEQFF. DNA of the CDR3: TGTGCCACCAGTGATTTCTCGTCCAGGAATGAGCAGTTCTTC.

CDR3 protein: CASTQRLRQGLYNEQFF. The DNA for the CDR3 is TGTGCCAGTACCCAGAGATTAAGACAGGGCCTCTACAATGAGCAGTTCTTC. This sequence joins TRBV19 and TRBJ2-1; 7 bases match TRBD1. This CDR3 has 17 residues. CDR1 is LNHDA, CDR2 SQIVND, per germline (reference sequence). V shed 7 bases, J shed 3 bases, and the junction held 15 bases outside the gene matches.

V and J are TRBV9 and TRBJ2-2; 9 bases fit TRBD2. There are 16 residues in the CDR3. The ends lost 0 bases at V and 4 bases at J; junction bases unmatched: 4. Germline-derived CDR1 and CDR2 are SGDLS and YYNGEE. CDR3 protein: CASSVASGASTGELFF. The DNA of the CDR3 is TGTGCCAGCAGCGTAGCTAGCGGGGCCTCCACCGGGGAGCTGTTTTTT.

The table lists this clone with a few counts. The chain has TRBV7-8 and TRBJ2-2, with a tentative D call TRBD2 (6 bases). Germline assignment: CDR1 SGHVS and CDR2 FQNEAQ. This CDR3 spans 16 amino acids. V was cut by 3 bases and J by 0 bases, with 11 bases left in between. CDR3 loop: CASSFLAVANTGELFF. CDR3 nucleotide sequence: TGTGCCAGCAGCTTTTTAGCGGTAGCGAACACCGGGGAGCTGTTTTTT.

The chain employs TRBV2 and TRBJ1-5, with D perhaps matching TRBD1 (6 bases). The V and J ends lost 2 bases and 3 bases respectively, with 14 bases between them. The CDR3 is made up of 16 amino acids. Looked up from germline, CDR1 is SNHLY and CDR2 is FYNNEI. Written as DNA, the CDR3 is TGTGCCAGCAGTGAATCGAGGGGGATAACCAATCAGCCCCAGCATTTT. Its translation: CASSESRGITNQPQHF.

The J gene is TRBJ2-5, the V gene TRBV7-8; possible D gene TRBD1, 5 bases. Germline CDR1 reads SGHVS; CDR2 reads FQNEAQ. With 1 base removed from V and 2 bases from J, the gap between germline ends came to 14 bases. CDR3 length equals 16 residues. The CDR3 DNA reads as TGTGCCAGCAGCTTAGGGGCCCGCCAGGGACAAGAGACCCAGTACTTC. Translation gives CASSLGARQGQETQYF.

The chain joins TRBV4-1 to TRBJ2-3; 10 nucleotides align to TRBD2. After removal of 6 bases from V and 0 bases from J, the junction contained 9 bases not matched to a gene. The CDR3 length is 17 residues. Germline V CDR1 and CDR2: MGHRA, YSYEKL. DNA for the CDR3: TGCGCCAGCAGTCATGTCTTGACTAGCGGGAGCACAGATACGCAGTATTTT. As protein: CASSHVLTSGSTDTQYF.

In this sample, this clone turned up a few times. The rearrangement uses TRBV28 and TRBJ2-2, with 9 bases that match TRBD1. This CDR3 spans 18 amino acids. V lost 8 bases, J lost 3 bases, and 16 bases stayed unmatched. Germline-derived CDR1 and CDR2 are MDHEN and SYDVKM. CDR3 sequence: CASEPLKWGQGHTGELFF. The CDR3 DNA sequence: TGTGCCAGCGAACCTCTGAAATGGGGACAGGGCCACACCGGGGAGCTGTTTTTT.

The chain links TRBV9 to TRBJ2-1; 7 bases agree with TRBD2. From germline, CDR1 is SGDLS and CDR2 YYNGEE. This CDR3 region has 15 residues. With 0 bases clipped from V and 8 bases from J, the junction kept 8 bases outside the gene matches. The CDR3 region is CASSVVAGVFDEQFF. DNA of the CDR3: TGTGCCAGCAGCGTAGTAGCGGGCGTATTCGATGAGCAGTTCTTC.

The chain carries TRBV5-6 and TRBJ1-1; the D gene is possibly TRBD1 (5 bases). The germline gives CDR1 SGHDT, CDR2 YYEEEE. This CDR3 contains 15 residues. The V gene lost 2 bases and the J gene lost 5 bases, with 16 bases spanning the gap. The CDR3 loop is CASSLFDSLATEAFF. In DNA, the CDR3 is TGTGCCAGCAGCTTATTCGACAGTTTGGCGACTGAAGCTTTCTTT.

The chain couples TRBV13 to TRBJ1-2; TRBD1 aligns across 7 bases. The CDR3 is 16 residues long. Germline CDR1 and CDR2: PRHDT and FYEKMQ (reference sequence). V trimming: 1 base; J trimming: 5 bases; junction bases outside the gene matches: 10. Written as DNA, the CDR3 is TGTGCCAGCAGCTTAGAGGGGGCCGGGAACTCATATGGCTACACCTTC. Its protein product is CASSLEGAGNSYGYTF.

The chain combines TRBV24-1 with TRBJ2-1; D ambiguous. Germline assignment: CDR1 KGHDR and CDR2 SFDVKD. V gave up 5 bases and J gave up 0 bases, with 7 bases separating them. The CDR3 spans 14 residues. The CDR3, as DNA: TGTGCCACCAGTGCCCCTAGCTCCTACAATGAGCAGTTCTTC. Translation: CATSAPSSYNEQFF.

The chain combines TRBV19 with TRBJ1-5, with a possible D match to TRBD1 (5 bases). The CDR3 consists of 15 residues. Trimming removed 4 bases at V and 7 bases at J, with 17 bases between. The germline CDR1 and CDR2 sequences are LNHDA and SQIVND (reference sequence). The CDR3 here is CASSTTARVIQPQHF. The CDR3 DNA is TGTGCCAGTAGTACGACGGCCAGGGTAATCCAGCCCCAGCATTTT.

The chain carries TRBV27 and TRBJ2-1, with 7 positions matching TRBD2. The J segment lost 6 bases and the V segment lost 9 bases, leaving 11 bases of the junction unmatched. The CDR3 length is 14 residues. CDR1 MNHEY and CDR2 SMNVEV come from the germline V gene (reference sequence). The CDR3 reads CASGGGGLINEQFF. For the CDR3, the DNA is TGTGCCAGTGGGGGGGGAGGGTTAATCAATGAGCAGTTCTTC.

A note on this clone: An end of the junction differs from the germline gene, which may be a read error. The chain carries TRBV29-1 and TRBJ2-4; TRBD2 is a possible D gene (5 bases). The CDR3 runs to 11 residues. CDR1 and CDR2 (germline): SQVTM, ANQGSEA. CDR3 in DNA: TGCAGCGCATACTCCGCCGAGGGTCGTTTTTTC. Its protein is CSAYSAEGRFF.

This sequence joins TRBV2 and TRBJ2-7; TRBD2 aligns across 10 bases. This CDR3 contains 14 residues. V lost 3 bases, J lost 5 bases, and 4 bases stayed unmatched. CDR1 is SNHLY, CDR2 FYNNEI, per germline. The DNA of the CDR3 is TGTGCCAGCAGTGACCCTAGCGGGAGTGACGAGCAGTACTTC. It is translated as CASSDPSGSDEQYF. Together with reference TRBV2 and TRBJ2-7, the CDR3 gives the full variable domain: EPEVTQTPSHQVTQMGQEVILRCVPISNHLYFYWYRQILGQKVEFLVSFYNNEISEKSEIFDDQFSVERPDGSNFTLKIRSTKLEDSAMYFCASSDPSGSDEQYFGPGTRLTVT.

The J gene is TRBJ2-7, the V gene TRBV3-1 (or the pseudogene TRBV3-2), with TRBD2 matching 7 bases. CDR3 length equals 15 residues. Germline trimming cut 4 bases from V and 4 bases from J; bases unmatched to any gene: 10. The germline gives CDR1 LGHDT, CDR2 YNNKEL (reference sequence). The CDR3 region has the DNA TGTGCCAGCAGCCCCCTGGGTAGCGGGTCGTACGAGCAGTACTTC. Translation gives CASSPLGSGSYEQYF.

The chain couples TRBV7-2 to TRBJ2-5, with 7 bases identical to TRBD1. The V segment lost 5 bases and the J segment 5 bases; nucleotides outside the gene matches: 8. CDR1 is SGHTA, CDR2 FQGNSA, per germline. The CDR3 length is 14 residues. This CDR3 reads CASSAPGQRETQYF. The CDR3 DNA reads TGTGCCAGCAGCGCCCCGGGACAGCGGGAGACCCAGTACTTC. Supplemented by reference TRBV7-2 and TRBJ2-5, the full variable domain reads GAGVSQSPSNKVTEKGKDVELRCDPISGHTALYWYRQSLGQGLEFLIYFQGNSAPDKSGLPSDRFSAERTGGSVSTLTIQRTQQEDSAVYLCASSAPGQRETQYFGPGTRLLVL.

J is TRBJ1-2 and V is TRBV4-2, with D possibly being TRBD1 (5 bases). V dropped 0 bases and J dropped 2 bases, with 16 bases sitting between them. There are 17 residues in the CDR3. CDR1 is LGHNA and CDR2 is YNFKEQ in the germline V gene. CDR3: CASSQDWSRVRNYGYTF. For the CDR3, the DNA is TGTGCCAGCAGCCAAGATTGGTCCAGGGTAAGAAACTATGGCTACACCTTC.